This entry lists 26 T cell receptor beta chains sequenced from one sample in a study of radiation and T cells in renal cell carcinoma. Profiling relied on immunoSEQ multiplex PCR, and the TCRdb table lists in-frame clones only, not all of them. The sample includes some 46,000 clones, 82% seen only once; the top ten take less than 35%. The sample's time point: blood 4 weeks post-SBRT, at nephrectomy. Stated treatment: 15 Gy SBRT to primary tumor, nephrectomy 4 weeks later. Sequencing was performed on blood, taken from a patient whose treatment included radiotherapy and nephrectomy. These receptors came from a woman aged 70-85 years with renal cell carcinoma.

The chain joins TRBV18 to TRBJ2-7, with D perhaps matching TRBD1 or TRBD2 (5 bases each). The V gene's germline CDR1 is KGHSH and CDR2 LQKENI. The CDR3 loop spans 15 amino acids. Trimming left V 0 bases short and J 6 bases short, with 15 bases between. CDR3 sequence (DNA): TGTGCCAGCTCACCACCTTACCAGGGCCGGGGCGAGCAGTACTTC. Protein sequence: CASSPPYQGRGEQYF.

The chain links TRBV10-3 to TRBJ2-7, with a tentative D call TRBD2 (7 bases). Germline V gene lookup returns CDR1 ENHRY and CDR2 SYGVKD. Trimming pared 1 base from V and 5 bases from J, leaving 15 bases between. This CDR3 comprises 15 residues. This CDR3 is CAISEFGGAVNEQYF. The CDR3 bases are TGTGCCATCAGTGAGTTTGGGGGGGCGGTCAACGAGCAGTACTTC.

The J gene is TRBJ2-5, the V gene TRBV29-1; tentative D call: TRBD2 (6 bases). CDR1 SQVTM and CDR2 ANQGSEA come from the germline V gene. The CDR3 length is 14 residues. V lost 0 bases and J lost 7, with 15 bases in between. The CDR3 nucleotides read TGCAGCGTTGAAGAGCGGGGCAGGGATGGGACCCAGTACTTC. It yields the protein CSVEERGRDGTQYF.

J is TRBJ1-2 and V is TRBV7-9, with D hard to call. Germline V lookup: CDR1 SEHNR, CDR2 FQNEAQ (reference sequence). The germline V and J ends were trimmed by 5 bases and 2 bases, with 9 bases remaining between them. This CDR3 is built from 13 residues. This CDR3 is CASSLEGNYGYTF. As DNA, the CDR3 is TGTGCCAGCAGCCTGGAAGGGAACTATGGCTACACCTTC.

This clone has a handful of counts. V is TRBV7-9 and J is TRBJ2-7; tentatively, D is TRBD1 (7 bases). V was clipped by 1 base and J by 0 bases, with 19 bases between them. The CDR3 is 18 residues long. CDR1 is SEHNR, CDR2 FQNEAQ, per germline (reference sequence). In DNA, the CDR3 is TGTGCCAGCAGCTTAGTGGTCTCCAGGGGGAGGAGCTCCTACGAGCAGTACTTC. This gives the protein CASSLVVSRGRSSYEQYF.

This clone has only one observation. V gene TRBV10-2 combines with J gene TRBJ2-1; TRBD2 is a possible D gene (7 bases). The CDR3 consists of 15 residues. CDR1 WSHSY and CDR2 SAAADI come from the germline V gene. Trimming shortened V by 6 bases and J by 2 bases, and 14 bases separated the two germline ends. CDR3 residues: CASSGLGGTYNEQFF. Here the CDR3 DNA reads TGCGCCAGCAGCGGACTAGGGGGTACCTACAATGAGCAGTTCTTC.

The rearrangement links TRBV5-1 to TRBJ2-2; no definite D call. From germline, CDR1 is SGHRS and CDR2 YFSETQ. The V gene lost 2 bases and the J gene lost 6 bases, with 8 bases spanning the gap. This CDR3 spans 13 amino acids. CDR3 region: CASSFDPPGELFF. The CDR3 nucleotides are TGCGCCAGCAGCTTTGATCCACCCGGGGAGCTGTTTTTT. The full variable domain, completed using reference TRBV5-1 and TRBJ2-2, is KAGVTQTPRYLIKTRGQQVTLSCSPISGHRSVSWYQQTPGQGLQFLFEYFSETQRNKGNFPGRFSGRQFSNSRSEMNVSTLELGDSALYLCASSFDPPGELFFGEGSRLTVL.

The chain uses TRBV2 and TRBJ2-7, with 10 nucleotides matching TRBD1. The V gene end was trimmed by 6 bases and the J gene end by 5 bases; junction bases not matched to a gene: 4. The CDR3 totals 13 residues. Germline V CDR1 and CDR2: SNHLY, FYNNEI. The CDR3 reads CASSRDRGNEQYF. CDR3 DNA sequence: TGTGCCAGCAGCCGGGACAGGGGAAACGAGCAGTACTTC.

This clone came up a few times. The chain has TRBV7-3 and TRBJ1-2; 8 positions agree with TRBD1. The germline CDR1 and CDR2 sequences are SGHTA and FQGTGA. CDR3 size: 13 residues. With V trimmed by 3 bases and J by 8 bases, 5 bases remained unmatched. CDR3 region: CASSFDRGGGYTF. The CDR3 region has the DNA TGTGCCAGCAGCTTTGACAGGGGAGGAGGCTACACCTTC. The whole variable domain, remainder taken from reference TRBV7-3 and TRBJ1-2, is GAGVSQTPSNKVTEKGKYVELRCDPISGHTALYWYRQSLGQGPEFLIYFQGTGAADDSGLPNDRFFAVRPEGSVSTLKIQRTERGDSAVYLCASSFDRGGGYTFGSGTRLTVV.

For the CDR3, the DNA is TGTGCCAGCAGCTTTTATGCGGCAGGCTACACCTACGAGCAGTACTTC. This gives the protein CASSFYAAGYTYEQYF. V usage is TRBV7-6 and J usage is TRBJ2-7, with D unclear. Deletions cut 3 bases from V and 2 bases from J, with 17 bases between. Germline lookup yields CDR1 SGHVS and CDR2 FNYEAQ. CDR3 length: 16 amino acids.

J is TRBJ2-1 and V is TRBV7-6, with a possible D match to TRBD2 (6 bases). The V end was cut by 3 bases, the J end by 7 bases, with 19 bases between. Germline values: CDR1 SGHVS, CDR2 FNYEAQ. This CDR3 contains 16 residues. Here the CDR3 reads CASSLGYGGYGNEQFF. The DNA of the CDR3 is TGTGCCAGCAGCTTGGGGTACGGGGGATATGGGAATGAGCAGTTCTTC.

The V and J genes are TRBV6-7 and TRBJ2-5; 7 bases line up with TRBD2. TRBV6-7 is an ORF for which the function is uncertain. V was clipped by 5 bases and J by 1 base; unmatched bases: 7. This CDR3 spans 15 amino acids. DNA of the CDR3: TGTGCCAGCAGTGGGCGGGGGATCCCCCAAGAGACCCAGTACTTC. Protein product: CASSGRGIPQETQYF.

The chain employs TRBV7-9 and TRBJ2-1; 9 bases match TRBD2. The CDR3 has 17 amino acids. Germline CDR1 SEHNR, CDR2 FQNEAQ (reference sequence). V lost 0 bases and J lost 3; bases outside the gene matches: 6. The CDR3 DNA is TGTGCCAGCAGCTTAGCGCAGCGGGGGGCCTTCTACAATGAGCAGTTCTTC. Its protein product is CASSLAQRGAFYNEQFF.

The V call is TRBV2, the J call TRBJ1-6, with D perhaps TRBD1 (6 bases). The CDR3 covers 13 residues. The germline V gene encodes CDR1 SNHLY and CDR2 FYNNEI. V dropped 4 bases and J dropped 7 bases, with 8 bases sitting between them. The CDR3 nucleotides read TGTGCCAGCAGTGCAGGGGCCAATTCACCCCTCCACTTT. The encoded protein is CASSAGANSPLHF.

The rearrangement links TRBV5-1 to TRBJ1-2; D remains unclear. Germline values: CDR1 SGHRS, CDR2 YFSETQ. V lost 4 bases to trimming and J lost 8 bases, with 12 bases between them. The CDR3 has 12 amino acids. The CDR3 spells CASSADLAGYTF. The CDR3 DNA follows: TGCGCCAGCAGCGCGGACCTGGCGGGCTACACCTTC.

J is TRBJ2-7 and V is TRBV19; tentatively, D is TRBD2 (6 bases). V lost 2 bases and J lost 6, with 14 bases in between. This CDR3 is 14 amino acids long. From germline, CDR1 is LNHDA and CDR2 SQIVND (reference sequence). Here the CDR3 reads CASSISQVAAEQYF. The CDR3 DNA is TGTGCCAGTAGTATATCTCAGGTAGCGGCCGAGCAGTACTTC.

The V gene is TRBV6-1, the J gene TRBJ1-1; no firm D call. This CDR3 has 15 amino acids. V was pared by 6 bases and J by 1 base, with 15 bases between. Germline-derived CDR1 and CDR2 are MNHNS and SASEGT. CDR3 residues: CASRAGRRRNTEAFF. The DNA for the CDR3 is TGTGCCAGCAGGGCCGGTAGGAGGAGGAACACTGAAGCTTTCTTT.

This clone was observed a few times. The chain employs TRBV9 and TRBJ2-3, with TRBD2 as a possible D gene (5 bases). The ends were cut back, 4 bases at V and 3 bases at J, with 12 bases in the middle. There are 14 residues in the CDR3. Per germline, CDR1 SGDLS and CDR2 YYNGEE. This CDR3 is CASSFAPGTDTQYF. Written as DNA, the CDR3 is TGTGCCAGCAGCTTTGCCCCGGGAACAGATACGCAGTATTTT.

The rearrangement links TRBV7-2 to TRBJ2-2; 10 bases line up with TRBD1. The CDR3 consists of 17 residues. From germline, CDR1 is SGHTA and CDR2 FQGNSA. V was clipped by 3 bases and J by 5 bases; unmatched bases: 9. Written as DNA, the CDR3 is TGTGCCAGCAGCTTTAGGTTTGGGACAGGGGAGACCGGGGAGCTGTTTTTT. This sequence encodes CASSFRFGTGETGELFF.

The rearrangement links TRBV7-9 to TRBJ1-1; D not certain. CDR3 length equals 13 residues. Per germline, CDR1 SEHNR and CDR2 FQNEAQ (reference sequence). Trimming took off 1 base at V and 4 bases at J, with 7 bases between the two ends. The DNA for the CDR3 is TGTGCCAGCAGCTTAGACATAAGCACTGAAGCTTTCTTT. Amino acids: CASSLDISTEAFF.

The table lists this clone with a few counts. This chain links TRBV6-5 with TRBJ2-1, with 8 nucleotides matching TRBD2. CDR3 length: 13 amino acids. V was pared by 6 bases and J by 6 bases, with 4 bases of the junction left unmatched. Germline V gene sequence: CDR1 MNHEY, CDR2 SVGAGI. CDR3: CASSRLAGNEQFF. CDR3 DNA: TGTGCCAGCAGCCGTCTAGCGGGCAATGAGCAGTTCTTC.

This clone was seen more than once but under ten times. The rearrangement joins TRBV2 to TRBJ1-5; no clear D gene. The CDR3 length is 13 residues. CDR1 and CDR2 from the germline V gene are SNHLY and FYNNEI. The V end lost 0 bases, the J end lost 6 bases, and 6 bases lay between the germline ends. The chain's CDR3 is CASSEAIVQPQHF. CDR3 sequence (DNA): TGTGCCAGCAGTGAAGCGATTGTTCAGCCCCAGCATTTT.

A few counts support this clone. The V gene is TRBV6-7, the J gene TRBJ2-4, with D tentatively TRBD1 or TRBD2 (5 bases each). TRBV6-7 is designated an ORF whose function remains uncertain. CDR3 length: 19 amino acids. Trimming took 2 bases from V and 7 from J, leaving 27 bases between them. CDR3 residues: CASSYDDSMSGWGANIQYF. The CDR3 DNA sequence: TGTGCCAGCAGTTACGATGACTCCATGTCGGGATGGGGCGCGAACATTCAGTACTTC.

The genes are TRBV11-1 and TRBJ2-7, with 9 bases lining up with TRBD1. Germline CDR1 reads SGHAT; CDR2 reads FQDESV (reference sequence). The CDR3 length is 14 residues. J was trimmed by 2 bases and V by 5 bases; bases with no gene match: 4. Here the CDR3 DNA reads TGTGCCAGCAGCCGACAGGGGGTCGCCTACGAGCAGTACTTC. This translates into CASSRQGVAYEQYF.

This chain uses TRBV27 with TRBJ2-3; no reliable D call. The CDR3 extends over 13 amino acids. In germline, CDR1 is MNHEY, CDR2 SMNVEV (reference sequence). V was clipped by 0 bases and J by 5 bases, with 6 bases between them. CDR3 coding DNA: TGTGCCAGCAGTTTATCCCGTGGAGATACGCAGTATTTT. It codes for CASSLSRGDTQYF.

V usage is TRBV4-1 and J usage is TRBJ2-1, with 8 bases aligning to TRBD1. Germline CDR1 and CDR2: MGHRA and YSYEKL. CDR3 length: 16 amino acids. Germline trimming cut 6 bases from V and 5 bases from J; bases unmatched to any gene: 12. This CDR3 is CASSPSGQGMDNEQFF. CDR3 sequence (DNA): TGCGCCAGCAGTCCAAGCGGACAGGGAATGGACAATGAGCAGTTCTTC.